The rows below give T cell receptor beta chains drawn from one sample of a study of blood T cell repertoires in COVID-19. Assay: immunoSEQ multiplex PCR; the TCRdb copy retains only in-frame clones and omits some. This sample carries some 61,000 clones, roughly 89% of them seen once, and the ten largest clones take roughly 8%. The sequencing sample was made of peripheral blood. These receptors came from a man aged 25-45 years with acute or convalescent COVID-19. Both conserved end residues are part of each CDR3. The D gene is left open where the match is weak. A row's size may be missing; if present it is once, few, many or a size class.

v_call	d_call	j_call	clone_size	cdr3_nt	cdr3_aa
TRBV11-2	NA	TRBJ1-1	NA	TGTGCCAGCAGCCGCGGACAGTCTGGCACTGAAGCTTTCTTT	CASSRGQSGTEAFF
TRBV10-3	TRBD1	TRBJ2-1	NA	TGTGCCATCAGTGAGCCCGGGGACAGGACCACCAATGAGCAGTTCTTC	CAISEPGDRTTNEQFF
TRBV4-3	NA	TRBJ2-6	NA	TGCGCCAGCAGCAACGGCCAAGCAGGTGTCTTCGGGGCCAACGTCCTGACTTTC	CASSNGQAGVFGANVLTF
TRBV7-2	NA	TRBJ2-1	NA	TGTGCCAGCAGCTTAGGAGGCCATCCCGACAATGAGCAGTTCTTC	CASSLGGHPDNEQFF
TRBV7-3	NA	TRBJ2-1	NA	TGTGCCAGCAGCCCGAGGACTAGGGGGGATGAGCAGTTCTTC	CASSPRTRGDEQFF
TRBV11-2	NA	TRBJ2-3	NA	TGTGCCAGCAGCTTAGATAGGGGGACCCGGTATTTT	CASSLDRGTRYF
TRBV5-6	TRBD1	TRBJ2-5	NA	TGTGCCAGCAGCTTGGACAGGGGGGTTGAGACCCAGTACTTC	CASSLDRGVETQYF
TRBV28	TRBD1	TRBJ1-1	once	TGTGCCAGCAGTGCTTCAGGGGGAGACACTGAAGCTTTCTTT	CASSASGGDTEAFF
TRBV28	TRBD2	TRBJ2-3	NA	TGTGCCAGCAGTATCCCTAGCGGGGGCACAGATACGCAGTATTTT	CASSIPSGGTDTQYF
TRBV5-1	NA	TRBJ2-5	NA	TGCGCCAGCAGCAAGGGGGATACCGACCAAGAGACCCAGTACTTC	CASSKGDTDQETQYF
TRBV4-2	NA	TRBJ1-4	NA	TGTGCCAGCAGCCAAGAAGGGGTACGGGGCAGGGGTGAAAAACTGTTTTTT	CASSQEGVRGRGEKLFF
TRBV18	NA	TRBJ2-7	NA	TGTGCCAGCTCACCCCCGCCGGGGCGGGGTGGAGAGCAGTACTTC	CASSPPPGRGGEQYF
TRBV28	NA	TRBJ2-7	NA	TGTGCCAGCAGTTTTGGAGGGGTGAGCGAGCAGTACTTC	CASSFGGVSEQYF
TRBV5-4	NA	TRBJ2-2	NA	TGTGCCAGCAGCCCCGCGGGCCTCGTAGGGCTGAACACCGGGGAGCTGTTTTTT	CASSPAGLVGLNTGELFF
TRBV10-2	TRBD1	TRBJ2-7	NA	TGCGCCAGCATAGGACAGGCCACTTACGAGCAGTACTTC	CASIGQATYEQYF
TRBV21-1	NA	TRBJ1-4	NA	TGTGCCAGTCCCCGGGAAAAACTGTTTTTT	CASPREKLFF
TRBV10-1	TRBD2	TRBJ2-1	NA	TGCGCCAGCAGTGAGTCAGGCCGAGCGGGAGGCCAGTTCTTC	CASSESGRAGGQFF
TRBV15	NA	TRBJ2-5	NA	TGTGCCACCAGCAGAGATAGTGCTAGGGGGGAGACCCAGTACTTC	CATSRDSARGETQYF